These T cell receptor beta chains were read from a single sample in a study of early T cells in non-severe SARS-CoV-2 infection. TCRdb itself ran the 5' RACE reads through MiXCR, one entry per CDR3 protein. The table lists tens of thousands of distinct CDR3 sequences, approximately 6% of them singletons, with 3.4% in the top ten. The sequencing used whole blood, collected at baseline. These receptors came from an adult who was a healthcare worker with PCR-confirmed SARS-CoV-2 infection or an uninfected control (not recorded which). Each CDR3 is given without its conserved first and last residue. D genes are given only for firm matches.

D gene	V gene	J gene	CDR3 protein
TRBD2	TRBV28	TRBJ2-2	ASSSSGRVTGELF
.	TRBV6-2/TRBV6-3	TRBJ2-1	ASSYSRGRKGLNEQF
.	TRBV5-6	TRBJ2-7	ASSLWGDPSYEQY
TRBD2	TRBV20-1	TRBJ2-7	SAATPERGGYEQY
TRBD2	TRBV7-2	TRBJ2-3	ASSPTSTTDTQY
.	TRBV28	TRBJ1-2	ASSLQNYGYT
.	TRBV6-5	TRBJ2-7	ASSYSWRAWANEQY
.	TRBV20-1	TRBJ2-1	SASGKSSYNEQF
TRBD1	TRBV7-6	TRBJ1-6	ASSPGQAGGSPLH
.	TRBV7-3	TRBJ1-2	ASDYGYT
.	TRBV28	TRBJ2-7	ASRRDTPYEQY
.	TRBV7-8	TRBJ1-2	ASSNPDRAGYT
.	TRBV5-8	TRBJ2-1	ASSGSYNEQF
TRBD1	TRBV5-4	TRBJ2-3	ASSRGIGQGEDTQY
.	TRBV5-6	TRBJ1-5	ASSRLRGMGQPQH
.	TRBV10-3	TRBJ2-3	AISVGLADTQY
.	TRBV20-1	TRBJ1-2	SAPRRGRDGYT
.	TRBV21-1	TRBJ2-1	ASSKHPRFKASELYNEQF
.	TRBV4-1	TRBJ2-1	ASSRRTRSSYNEQF
TRBD2	TRBV6-2/TRBV6-3	TRBJ2-2	ASSRKAGAATGELF
.	TRBV20-1	TRBJ1-2	SARGHPGYT
TRBD1	TRBV20-1	TRBJ1-6	SALPDRGYNSPLH
.	TRBV3-1	TRBJ2-2	ASSQGTGAGELF
.	TRBV20-1	TRBJ1-1	SARQDSNTEAF
.	TRBV29-1	TRBJ2-5	SVEAGAGVGETQY
TRBD1	TRBV15	TRBJ2-4	ATSRDSRGRRNIQY
.	TRBV7-3	TRBJ1-2	ASSSSRTYGYT
TRBD1	TRBV4-1	TRBJ2-5	ASSQEGGRGQGETQY
.	TRBV4-2	TRBJ2-7	ASSQRYSSSSYEQY
.	TRBV7-9	TRBJ2-1	ASSLDPSPDEQF
TRBD2	TRBV6-5	TRBJ2-5	ASSYGTGLAGETQY
TRBD2	TRBV20-1	TRBJ2-7	SANSGTSDTLSYEQY
.	TRBV20-1	TRBJ1-5	SATLGPNQPQH
.	TRBV6-2/TRBV6-3	TRBJ1-5	ASSYSGGVHQPQH
.	TRBV5-5	TRBJ2-7	ASSPGAPLEAQY
TRBD1	TRBV28	TRBJ2-2	ASSSGQGNTGELF
TRBD1	TRBV6-2/TRBV6-3	TRBJ1-2	ASTAVQGADGYT
.	TRBV27	TRBJ1-2	ASSLNRGFDYGYT
.	TRBV5-4	TRBJ2-7	ASSSRDHEQY
TRBD1	TRBV10-2	TRBJ1-5	ASSGGQNQPQH
TRBD2	TRBV13	TRBJ2-7	ASSSPGLAYNEQY
.	TRBV28	TRBJ2-1	ASSLPRGNEQF
.	TRBV12-3/TRBV12-4	TRBJ2-3	ASSIAADADTQY
TRBD1	TRBV12-3/TRBV12-4	TRBJ1-2	ASSRQGNYGYT
.	TRBV20-1	TRBJ2-7	SVVGRSSYEQY
TRBD1	TRBV14	TRBJ2-7	ASSQEEGTGGPEQY
.	TRBV7-9	TRBJ1-1	ASSLGSTEAF
.	TRBV14	TRBJ2-1	ASSQAPGESEQF
.	TRBV5-4	TRBJ1-5	ASSLGEAGDQPQH
.	TRBV12-3/TRBV12-4	TRBJ2-1	ASSLNNEQF
TRBD1	TRBV7-9	TRBJ2-7	ASSSTGGSYEQY
TRBD2	TRBV20-1	TRBJ2-1	SAPRFVGALASGSSYNEQF
TRBD1	TRBV4-2	TRBJ1-1	ASRSGTANTEAF
.	TRBV12-3/TRBV12-4	TRBJ2-7	ASSFSTRRVYEQY
.	TRBV6-2/TRBV6-3	TRBJ2-1	ASSYSDGNNEQF
TRBD1	TRBV4-1	TRBJ1-5	ASSQVRQGAQPQH
TRBD1	TRBV13	TRBJ1-2	ASSTRTGKHMGYT
.	TRBV6-2/TRBV6-3	TRBJ1-6	ASSYLAGESPLH